The rows below give T cell receptor beta chains drawn from one sample of a study of PD-1 and CTLA-4 blockade in melanoma. Some clones are missing from TCRdb's copy, which holds only in-frame ones; the method was immunoSEQ multiplex PCR. The table has 25,000 to 40,000 clones, about 88% seen once. This specimen consisted of CD8+ T cells from peripheral blood, obtained from a patient given anti-PD-1 treatment. All receptors come from a human donor with melanoma. Both conserved end residues are part of each CDR3. Expanded clones get a size class; other rows say once, few or many, or leave the size out.

V	J	size	CDR3
TRBV7-9	TRBJ1-5	-	CASSLREQPQHF
TRBV9	TRBJ1-3	large	CASSVETGAGNTIYF
TRBV7-9	TRBJ2-7	-	CASLAESSYEQYF
TRBV5-1	TRBJ1-2	-	CASSITGLGGYTF
TRBV19	TRBJ1-5	-	CARETGDFSNQPQHF
TRBV5-5	TRBJ1-2	-	CASSGDLYGYTF
TRBV28	TRBJ2-4	-	CASSITGSGRNIQYF
TRBV30	TRBJ2-2	-	CAWSVVWPPNTGELFF
TRBV4-3	TRBJ1-3	-	CASSQEFPGSGNTIYF
TRBV9	TRBJ2-1	-	CASSPPSGDNEQFF
TRBV5-1	TRBJ2-7	-	CASHGGDEQYF
TRBV28	TRBJ2-1	-	CASSYSGPNEQFF
TRBV6-5	TRBJ2-1	-	CASGWGGDNEQFF
TRBV29-1	TRBJ2-5	-	CSVLKGGPETQYF
TRBV2	TRBJ2-7	-	CASSEPRGHEQYF
TRBV13	TRBJ1-4	-	CASSQNGGEGINEKLFF
TRBV4-2	TRBJ2-1	-	CASSQAQDEQFF
TRBV19	TRBJ2-7	-	CASSMGETYEQYF
TRBV6-1	TRBJ2-2	-	CASSEWVAGYTGELFF
TRBV6-2/TRBV6-3	TRBJ2-7	once	CASSYFRGREQYF
TRBV5-1	TRBJ1-2	-	CASSLWGGDGYTF
TRBV6-5	TRBJ1-2	once	CASSYEAEPRYGYTF
TRBV27	TRBJ2-2	-	CASSLLGGELFF
TRBV7-9	TRBJ1-2	-	CASSLAGDINYGYTF
TRBV6-1	TRBJ1-2	-	CASSEFLGGFGYTF
TRBV4-1	TRBJ1-2	-	CASSRPWGYGYTF
TRBV28	TRBJ1-2	-	CASSFLESGGVTF
TRBV7-8	TRBJ2-5	-	CASSEDRVETQYF
TRBV15	TRBJ2-1	-	CATSRGLGDEQFF
TRBV4-2	TRBJ2-7	-	CASSQDRASGTYEQYF
TRBV9	TRBJ2-2	-	CASSPFRLTNTGELFF
TRBV5-1	TRBJ1-2	-	CASSSLDRGYTF
TRBV7-9	TRBJ1-2	once	CASSSQDRELNGYTF
TRBV13	TRBJ1-6	-	CASSLAESPLHF
TRBV7-8	TRBJ2-5	-	CASSLAGPGSTLRTQYF
TRBV19	TRBJ2-7	few	CASSWSGTGIYEQYF
TRBV29-1	TRBJ2-2	-	CSVSGSNTGELFF
TRBV10-3	TRBJ2-5	-	CAISSDGQETQYF
TRBV6-5	TRBJ2-2	once	CASSYRASNTGELFF
TRBV30	TRBJ1-2	-	CAWTWERQNYGYTF
TRBV9	TRBJ1-6	-	CASSVGDPREPLHF
TRBV27	TRBJ2-6	-	CASSLAGANVLTF
TRBV27	TRBJ1-1	-	CASSLGTGGFTEAFF